The 2 T cell receptor beta chains in this list originate from one sample, sequenced in a study of T cells in Graves' hyperthyroidism and ophthalmopathy (dated by TCRdb to between 2018 and 2020). Library generation was performed with multiplex PCR. The instrument given in TCRdb is Illumina HiSeq 2000. The TCR beta CDR3 regions were amplified from RNA transcripts. For the first round of RT-PCR on the TCR CDR3, the HTBI primer set was used together with the Qiagen OneStep RT-PCR kit. TCRdb redid the processing of the public reads, applying fastp at Q25 and MiXCR, and retained in-frame beta chains. Entries that share a CDR3 protein sequence are merged under the most common genes and DNA. The sample table records fewer than 650,000 distinct CDR3 sequences; over 12% of these occur just once. Roughly 4.5% of the sample belongs to the ten largest clones. Sequences were obtained from blood. The receptor set was obtained from a woman between 40 and 55 years old with Graves' ophthalmopathy.

This CDR3 reads CASSDRLGPTEAFF. The CDR3 DNA reads TGTGCCAGCAGTGATCGCTTAGGGCCCACTGAAGCTTTCTTT. V is TRBV2 and J is TRBJ1-1; unclear D gene. Trimming shortened V by 3 bases and J by 4 bases, and 12 bases separated the two germline ends. The CDR3 extends over 14 amino acids. Per the germline V gene, CDR1 is SNHLY and CDR2 is FYNNEI.

This clonotype came up many times. The rearrangement uses TRBV28 and TRBJ1-1; D is unresolved. CDR1 is MDHEN, CDR2 SYDVKM, per germline. V shed 6 bases and J shed 1 base, with 9 bases lying between them. The CDR3 sequence is 13 residues long. Written as DNA, the CDR3 is TGTGCCAGCAGCCCCACAACGAACACTGAAGCTTTCTTT. Its protein product is CASSPTTNTEAFF. Full variable domain (outside the CDR3, taken from reference TRBV28 and TRBJ1-1): DVKVTQSSRYLVKRTGEKVFLECVQDMDHENMFWYRQDPGLGLRLIYFSYDVKMKEKGDIPEGYSVSREKKERFSLILESASTNQTSMYLCASSPTTNTEAFFGQGTRLTVV.